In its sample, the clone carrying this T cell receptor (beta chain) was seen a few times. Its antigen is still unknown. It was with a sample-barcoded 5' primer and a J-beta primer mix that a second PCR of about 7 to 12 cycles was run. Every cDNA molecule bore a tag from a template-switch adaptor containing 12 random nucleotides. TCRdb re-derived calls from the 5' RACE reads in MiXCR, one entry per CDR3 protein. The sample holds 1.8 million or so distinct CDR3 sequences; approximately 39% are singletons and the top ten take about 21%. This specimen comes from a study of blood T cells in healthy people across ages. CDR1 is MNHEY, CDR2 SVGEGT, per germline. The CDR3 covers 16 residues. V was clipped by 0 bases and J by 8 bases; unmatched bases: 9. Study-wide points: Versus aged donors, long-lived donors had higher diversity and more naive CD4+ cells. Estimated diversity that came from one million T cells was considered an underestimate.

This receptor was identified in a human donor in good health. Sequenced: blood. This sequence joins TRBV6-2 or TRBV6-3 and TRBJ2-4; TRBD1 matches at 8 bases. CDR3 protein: CASSYSMAGGAYIQYF. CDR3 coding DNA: TGTGCCAGCAGTTACTCTATGGCAGGGGGCGCGTACATTCAGTACTTC.